Listed here are 6 T cell receptor beta chains from one sample, sequenced in a study of post-analysis software for immune sequencing data. Prepared TCR beta cDNA libraries contained unique molecular identifiers. TCRdb reprocessed the PCR reads via MiXCR and lists one record per CDR3 protein. Seen here are about 160,000 distinct CDR3 sequences, roughly 40% observed once, and the top ten hold about 26%. The source material was blood, sampled after autologous hematopoietic stem cell transplantation. Receptors originate from a girl aged 5-17 years with multiple sclerosis.

In this sample, this clonotype turned up a few times. The chain uses TRBV5-6 and TRBJ2-1; D is ambiguous. Germline loops: CDR1 SGHDT, CDR2 YYEEEE. Trimming took off 0 bases at V and 9 bases at J, with 7 bases between the two ends. The CDR3 has 12 amino acids. The CDR3 nucleotides read TGTGCCAGCAGCTTGGCCTTGCGTGAGCAGTTCTTC. Residues: CASSLALREQFF.

The count of this clonotype is one. The chain links TRBV5-5 to TRBJ1-5; D uncertain. V shed 4 bases and J shed 9 bases, with 17 bases lying between them. The CDR3 extends over 14 amino acids. CDR1 is SGHKS and CDR2 is YYEKEE in the germline V gene (reference sequence). For the CDR3, the DNA is TGTGCCAGCAGCCAGGACTGGAGCAAACGGCCCCAGCATTTT. This sequence encodes CASSQDWSKRPQHF.

The chain employs TRBV7-2 and TRBJ2-1; the match to TRBD2 covers 8 bases. The CDR3 covers 15 residues. Germline loops: CDR1 SGHTA, CDR2 FQGNSA. J lost 2 bases, V lost 1 base, and 1 base had no gene match. The CDR3 DNA is TGTGCCAGCAGCTTAGAACTAGCGGCCTACAATGAGCAGTTCTTC. This translates into CASSLELAAYNEQFF. The variable domain in full, with the rest retrieved from reference TRBV7-2 and TRBJ2-1, is GAGVSQSPSNKVTEKGKDVELRCDPISGHTALYWYRQSLGQGLEFLIYFQGNSAPDKSGLPSDRFSAERTGGSVSTLTIQRTQQEDSAVYLCASSLELAAYNEQFFGPGTRLTVL.

The chain has TRBV29-1 and TRBJ2-5, with a tentative D call TRBD2 (6 bases). The J call may be wrong; the DNA end is better matched by TRBJ2-7. The CDR3 is 13 amino acids. Looked up from germline, CDR1 is SQVTM and CDR2 is ANQGSEA. The chain's CDR3 is CSVAGLGEHEQYF. The DNA for the CDR3 is TGCAGCGTCGCGGGGCTGGGGGAGCACGAGCAGTACTTC.

The chain combines TRBV7-2 with TRBJ2-7; D uncertain. This CDR3 spans 15 amino acids. Germline-derived CDR1 and CDR2 are SGHTA and FQGNSA. With 2 bases removed from V and 0 bases from J, the gap between germline ends came to 11 bases. Written as DNA, the CDR3 is TGTGCCAGCAGCTTATCAACAGCGTTCTCCTACGAGCAGTACTTC. The encoded protein is CASSLSTAFSYEQYF. Full variable domain (missing parts from reference TRBV7-2 and TRBJ2-7): GAGVSQSPSNKVTEKGKDVELRCDPISGHTALYWYRQSLGQGLEFLIYFQGNSAPDKSGLPSDRFSAERTGGSVSTLTIQRTQQEDSAVYLCASSLSTAFSYEQYFGPGTRLTVT.

This clonotype has more than one count but fewer than ten. The chain combines TRBV30 with TRBJ2-1, with TRBD2 matching over 13 bases. Trimming took 2 bases from V and 4 from J; bases not matched to a gene: 8. Germline loops: CDR1 GTSNPN, CDR2 SVGIG (reference sequence). This CDR3 is 17 amino acids long. As DNA, the CDR3 is TGTGCCTGGAGTTTCTATAGGACTAGCGGGGGTTACAATGAGCAGTTCTTC. This translates into CAWSFYRTSGGYNEQFF.